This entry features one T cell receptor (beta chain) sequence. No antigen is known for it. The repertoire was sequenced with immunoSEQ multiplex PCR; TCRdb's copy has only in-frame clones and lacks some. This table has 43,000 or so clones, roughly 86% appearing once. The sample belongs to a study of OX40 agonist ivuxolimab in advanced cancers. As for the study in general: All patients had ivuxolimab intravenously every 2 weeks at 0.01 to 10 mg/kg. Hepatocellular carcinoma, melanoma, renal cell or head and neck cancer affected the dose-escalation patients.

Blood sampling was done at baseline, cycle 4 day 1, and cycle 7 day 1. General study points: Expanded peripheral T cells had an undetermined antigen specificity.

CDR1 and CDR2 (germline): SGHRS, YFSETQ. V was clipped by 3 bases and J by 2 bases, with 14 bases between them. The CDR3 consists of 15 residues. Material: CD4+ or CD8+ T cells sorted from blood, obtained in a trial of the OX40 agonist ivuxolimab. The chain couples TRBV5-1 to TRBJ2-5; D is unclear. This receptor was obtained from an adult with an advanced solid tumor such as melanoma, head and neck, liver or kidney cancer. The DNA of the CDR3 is TGCGCCAGCAGCTGGGCAGGCGGCGTGCAAGAGACCCAGTACTTC. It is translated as CASSWAGGVQETQYF.